These 29 T cell receptor beta chains share one sample of origin, sequenced in a study of Ad26.COV2.S vaccination and SARS-CoV-2 variants. Clones were read by immunoSEQ multiplex PCR, and TCRdb kept only the in-frame ones, dropping some. This table holds 400,000 to 450,000 clones, 90% found once. Treatment defined: around 19 received Ad26.COV2.S at low or high dose, single or two shots; roughly 5 received placebo; per-sample allocation not given. The samples were gathered on day 63 after the first injection of vaccine or placebo. Sequenced here: peripheral blood, sampled in a trial of Ad26.COV2.S vaccine versus placebo. These receptors were collected from a person between 18 and 65 years old who received the Ad26.COV2.S COVID-19 vaccine or a placebo.

V and J are TRBV30 and TRBJ1-2; the match to TRBD1 covers 8 bases. Germline V gives CDR1 GTSNPN, CDR2 SVGIG (reference sequence). The CDR3 runs 14 residues. The trim removed 1 base at V and 4 bases at J, leaving 5 bases unmatched. This chain's CDR3 is CAWSADRGSYGYTF. CDR3 sequence (DNA): TGTGCCTGGAGTGCTGACAGGGGCAGCTATGGCTACACCTTC.

The V call is TRBV7-8, the J call TRBJ2-6; 10 bases fit TRBD1. V gave up 5 bases and J gave up 0 bases; unmatched junction bases: 4. The germline gives CDR1 SGHVS, CDR2 FQNEAQ. The CDR3 extends over 17 amino acids. For the CDR3, the DNA is TGTGCCAGCAGCCCGACAGGGGGCTTCTCTGGGGCCAACGTCCTGACTTTC. Its protein is CASSPTGGFSGANVLTF.

V gene TRBV18 combines with J gene TRBJ1-2; 10 nucleotides agree with TRBD1. The CDR3 is 18 residues long. Trimming cost V 4 bases and J 8 bases; bases outside gene matches: 19. Germline assignment: CDR1 KGHSH and CDR2 LQKENI. CDR3 in DNA: TGTGCCAGCTCACTGGGACAGGGGAATTCGGCCGCTACTAAGGGCTACACCTTC. Translating it yields CASSLGQGNSAATKGYTF.

V usage is TRBV5-4 and J usage is TRBJ2-2; 7 nucleotides line up with TRBD1. The V segment lost 4 bases and the J segment 2 bases; nucleotides outside the gene matches: 5. Germline V gene lookup returns CDR1 SGHNT and CDR2 YYREEE (reference sequence). CDR3 size: 15 residues. CDR3 region: CASSLGTANTGELFF. The CDR3 nucleotides read TGTGCCAGCAGCCTCGGGACAGCAAACACCGGGGAGCTGTTTTTT.

V usage is TRBV18 and J usage is TRBJ1-2, with a tentative D call TRBD1 (6 bases). Germline CDR1 reads KGHSH; CDR2 reads LQKENI. Trimming removed 3 bases at V and 2 bases at J, with 10 bases between. The CDR3 runs to 14 residues. CDR3 nucleotide sequence: TGTGCCAGCTCACCCTACAGGGACAACTATGGCTACACCTTC. Its protein is CASSPYRDNYGYTF.

The J gene is TRBJ2-7, the V gene TRBV10-3; weak D call: TRBD2 (6 bases). The V gene lost 3 bases and the J gene lost 0 bases, with 9 bases spanning the gap. Germline assignment: CDR1 ENHRY and CDR2 SYGVKD. CDR3 length: 14 amino acids. CDR3 coding DNA: TGTGCCATCAGTGATAGCGGAACCTCCTACGAGCAGTACTTC. Translating it yields CAISDSGTSYEQYF.

The chain carries TRBV5-6 and TRBJ2-1; 9 positions match TRBD2. This CDR3 has 14 amino acids. Trimming removed 0 bases from V and 5 bases from J; junction bases left unmatched: 0. CDR1 and CDR2 (germline): SGHDT, YYEEEE. CDR3 DNA: TGTGCCAGCAGCTTGGGACTAGCGGACAATGAGCAGTTCTTC. It is translated as CASSLGLADNEQFF.

V gene TRBV4-3 combines with J gene TRBJ2-1; TRBD2 agrees at 8 bases. The germline V gene has CDR1 LGHNA and CDR2 YSLEER. CDR3 length: 16 residues. Germline trimming cut 2 bases from V and 7 bases from J; bases unmatched to any gene: 10. CDR3 sequence reads: CASSQQASGSINEQFF. The CDR3 DNA follows: TGCGCCAGCAGCCAACAAGCCAGCGGGAGCATAAATGAGCAGTTCTTC.

The V call is TRBV6-4, the J call TRBJ2-2, with TRBD2 identical over 13 bases. Germline assignment: CDR1 MRHNA and CDR2 SNTAGT. There are 16 residues in the CDR3. V trimming: 4 bases; J trimming: 6 bases; junction bases outside the gene matches: 5. The CDR3 coding sequence is TGTGCCAGCAGTGTCGGACTAGCGGGAGCGGCCGGGGAGCTGTTTTTT. Protein product: CASSVGLAGAAGELFF.

V gene TRBV12-5 combines with J gene TRBJ2-1; D is ambiguous. V was clipped by 7 bases and J by 5 bases, with 12 bases between them. CDR1 is LGHNT, CDR2 FRNRAP, per germline. CDR3 length equals 13 residues. Here the CDR3 reads CASVKPTDNEQFF. The DNA of the CDR3 is TGTGCTAGTGTCAAACCGACGGACAATGAGCAGTTCTTC.

This chain joins TRBV27 and TRBJ1-5; D is ambiguous. Germline V lookup: CDR1 MNHEY, CDR2 SMNVEV (reference sequence). The CDR3 is made up of 14 amino acids. V lost 6 bases and J lost 3, with 12 bases in between. CDR3 coding DNA: TGTGCCAGCAGGGAAAGTGGCACCAATCAGCCCCAGCATTTT. Protein product: CASRESGTNQPQHF.

A remark on this clone: One end of the junction varies from germline; a read error may be responsible. The chain has TRBV7-9 and TRBJ2-1, with 14 bases lining up with TRBD2. CDR3 length: 15 residues. Per the germline V gene, CDR1 is SEHNR and CDR2 is FQNEAQ (reference sequence). CDR3 sequence: CASTLGTSGRNEQFF. CDR3 DNA sequence: TGTGCCAGCACCTTAGGGACTAGCGGGAGAAATGAGCAGTTCTTC.

This clone has only a few counts. The rearrangement links TRBV7-8 to TRBJ2-1, with 8 bases lining up with TRBD1. The J segment lost 8 bases and the V segment lost 1 base, leaving 7 bases of the junction unmatched. Germline loops: CDR1 SGHVS, CDR2 FQNEAQ. The CDR3 runs 15 residues. The CDR3 sequence: CASSLERTGMYEQFF. In DNA, the CDR3 is TGTGCCAGCAGCTTAGAGCGGACAGGGATGTATGAGCAGTTCTTC.

This clone showed up just a few times. The gene calls are TRBV5-4 and TRBJ2-7, with 9 bases identical to TRBD1. V lost 0 bases and J lost 4; bases outside the gene matches: 5. Germline assignment: CDR1 SGHNT and CDR2 YYREEE (reference sequence). The length of the CDR3 is 15 residues. Here the CDR3 DNA reads TGTGCCAGCAGCTTGGTCCCGACAGGGGGGTACGAGCAGTACTTC. Amino acid sequence: CASSLVPTGGYEQYF.

The chain has TRBV6-2 or TRBV6-3 and TRBJ2-5, with no clear D. Germline assignment: CDR1 MNHEY and CDR2 SVGEGT. The CDR3 covers 11 residues. The V end was cut by 5 bases, the J end by 0 bases, with 1 base between. The CDR3 DNA reads as TGTGCCAGCAGTCACCAAGAGACCCAGTACTTC. It translates to CASSHQETQYF.

J is TRBJ2-7 and V is TRBV18; D is perhaps TRBD2 (6 bases). CDR3 size: 13 residues. From germline, CDR1 is KGHSH and CDR2 LQKENI. V was trimmed by 6 bases and J by 3 bases, leaving 12 bases between them. CDR3 sequence: CASSLRGLYEQYF. CDR3 bases: TGTGCCAGCTCCCTACGGGGACTCTACGAGCAGTACTTC.

This sequence joins TRBV19 and TRBJ1-5; a weak D match, TRBD1 (6 bases). The germline gives CDR1 LNHDA, CDR2 SQIVND (reference sequence). Deletions cut 7 bases from V and 0 bases from J, with 13 bases between. This CDR3 has 15 amino acids. CDR3 sequence: CASTDSNYSNQPQHF. CDR3 in DNA: TGTGCCAGTACGGACAGCAACTATAGCAATCAGCCCCAGCATTTT.

This clone was detected only once. Germline and junction disagree at one end, which may indicate a read error. The rearrangement links TRBV7-6 to TRBJ2-7; 9 positions agree with TRBD2. Germline V gives CDR1 SGHVS, CDR2 FNYEAQ. This CDR3 has 16 amino acids. The CDR3 DNA sequence: TGTGCCAGCAGCTTCGCAAAGATAGCGGGGGATTACGGGCAGTACTTC. Its protein product is CASSFAKIAGDYGQYF.

This chain links TRBV13 with TRBJ2-5; 7 bases are shared with TRBD2. CDR1 is PRHDT, CDR2 FYEKMQ, per germline (reference sequence). Trimming removed 0 bases from V and 2 bases from J; junction bases left unmatched: 15. The CDR3 covers 19 residues. CDR3 protein: CASSLGLLISGVQQETQYF. In DNA form, the CDR3 reads TGTGCCAGCAGCTTAGGCCTTCTAATCAGCGGGGTACAACAAGAGACCCAGTACTTC.

This chain uses TRBV5-1 with TRBJ1-2; D is uncertain. CDR1 and CDR2 (germline): SGHRS, YFSETQ. The CDR3 consists of 14 residues. V was cut by 2 bases and J by 4 bases, with 12 bases left in between. CDR3 in amino acids: CASSFQDVTYGYTF. The CDR3 nucleotides read TGCGCCAGCAGCTTTCAGGACGTCACCTATGGCTACACCTTC.

The DNA of the CDR3 is TGTGCCAGCAGCGCGGGGGACACTTCGAACTATGGCTACACCTTC. It specifies CASSAGDTSNYGYTF. The chain has TRBV7-9 and TRBJ1-2; D is perhaps TRBD1 (6 bases). Germline CDR1 and CDR2: SEHNR and FQNEAQ (reference sequence). The CDR3 extends over 15 amino acids. Trimming cost V 5 bases and J 2 bases, with 15 bases left between them. Full variable domain (remainder filled in from reference TRBV7-9 and TRBJ1-2): DTGVSQNPRHKITKRGQNVTFRCDPISEHNRLYWYRQTLGQGPEFLTYFQNEAQLEKSRLLSDRFSAERPKGSFSTLEIQRTEQGDSAMYLCASSAGDTSNYGYTFGSGTRLTVV.

The chain combines TRBV27 with TRBJ1-5, with D maybe TRBD1 (5 bases). Trimming took 4 bases from V and 7 from J, leaving 14 bases between them. This CDR3 has 14 residues. In germline, CDR1 is MNHEY, CDR2 SMNVEV (reference sequence). CDR3 DNA sequence: TGTGCCAGCAGTTGGGCGGGTGGGGGGCAGCCCCAGCATTTT. Encoded protein: CASSWAGGGQPQHF.

The chain is built from TRBV5-1 and TRBJ2-6; D is undetermined. CDR1 is SGHRS and CDR2 is YFSETQ in the germline V gene. This CDR3 contains 15 residues. Trimming left V 0 bases short and J 0 bases short, with 4 bases between. CDR3 bases: TGCGCCAGCAGCTTGGGGGGCTCTGGGGCCAACGTCCTGACTTTC. Amino acid sequence: CASSLGGSGANVLTF.

The rearrangement links TRBV3-1 (or the pseudogene TRBV3-2) to TRBJ2-5, with TRBD2 matching over 7 bases. The V segment lost 0 bases and the J segment 7 bases; nucleotides outside the gene matches: 2. Germline V gives CDR1 LGHDT, CDR2 YNNKEL (reference sequence). The CDR3 is 13 amino acids. The CDR3: CASSQDGGGTQYF. CDR3 bases: TGTGCCAGCAGCCAAGATGGGGGGGGGACCCAGTACTTC.

The rearrangement joins TRBV7-6 to TRBJ1-3; D is perhaps TRBD1 (5 bases). Germline loops: CDR1 SGHVS, CDR2 FNYEAQ. Between the trimmed V and J ends, which lost 6 bases and 2 bases, there was a span of 17 bases. The CDR3 is 16 amino acids. The DNA of the CDR3 is TGTGCCAGCAGTTTCGGGGCGGGGAGGGCTGGAAACACCATATATTTT. This gives the protein CASSFGAGRAGNTIYF.

The V and J genes are TRBV5-4 and TRBJ1-2; D is undetermined. Trimming took 4 bases from V and 4 from J, leaving 8 bases between them. Germline V gene data show CDR1 as SGHNT and CDR2 as YYREEE (reference sequence). The CDR3 is 12 amino acids. CDR3 nucleotides: TGTGCCAGCAGCGCCAATGGCTATGGCTACACCTTC. It encodes CASSANGYGYTF.

The chain employs TRBV30 and TRBJ2-3; a weak D match, TRBD2 (6 bases). V shed 3 bases and J shed 2 bases, with 12 bases lying between them. The CDR3 has 14 residues. The V gene's germline CDR1 is GTSNPN and CDR2 SVGIG (reference sequence). This CDR3 is CAWRRSGSTDTQYF. The CDR3 DNA follows: TGTGCCTGGAGGAGGAGCGGGTCCACAGATACGCAGTATTTT.

V usage is TRBV28 and J usage is TRBJ2-6; D gene unclear. V lost 8 bases to trimming and J lost 0 bases, with 20 bases between them. The CDR3 extends over 18 amino acids. The germline gives CDR1 MDHEN, CDR2 SYDVKM. The CDR3 nucleotides are TGTGCCAGCCGCACAACACTCCTCAGTCTCTCTGGGGCCAACGTCCTGACTTTC. Amino acid sequence: CASRTTLLSLSGANVLTF.

The V and J genes are TRBV28 and TRBJ1-6, with TRBD1 as a possible D gene (6 bases). V was trimmed by 5 bases and J by 7 bases, leaving 12 bases between them. Germline V gene data show CDR1 as MDHEN and CDR2 as SYDVKM. The CDR3 is made up of 14 amino acids. As DNA, the CDR3 is TGTGCCAGCAGTACCGACAGGATCAATTCACCCCTCCACTTT. It is translated as CASSTDRINSPLHF.